A single sample gave rise to the 2 T cell receptor beta chains below, sequenced in a study of cytotoxic CD8 clonotypes in ibrutinib-treated CLL. Using immunoSEQ multiplex PCR, the repertoire was profiled, and TCRdb retains in-frame clones only, with some absent. The sample has about 300,000 clones, roughly 76% seen once. The material sequenced was PBMCs, taken at disease progression, from a patient treated with ibrutinib. The receptor source for this set is a human donor with chronic lymphocytic leukemia.

The rearrangement uses TRBV28 and TRBJ1-1; D uncertain. Trimming removed 6 bases at V and 7 bases at J, with 9 bases between. This CDR3 contains 11 residues. Germline V gene data show CDR1 as MDHEN and CDR2 as SYDVKM. In nucleotides, the CDR3 is TGTGCCAGCAGGGAAGAGGGTGAAGCTTTCTTT. It encodes CASREEGEAFF.

This chain links TRBV4-1 with TRBJ2-7; D is perhaps TRBD2 (5 bases). CDR3 length equals 16 residues. The germline V gene encodes CDR1 MGHRA and CDR2 YSYEKL. Trimming shortened V by 4 bases and J by 2 bases, and 18 bases separated the two germline ends. The CDR3 sequence: CASSPFGGGSPYEQYF. The CDR3 coding sequence is TGCGCCAGCAGCCCCTTTGGAGGTGGGAGCCCCTACGAGCAGTACTTC.